This TCR beta chain was sequenced for a study of brain metastases from non-small cell lung cancer. Findings and caveats of the study: In 55% to 70% of brain metastases, T-cell clones were expanded compared with matched primary tumors. Metastases had sparse T cells but largely shared repertoires with primaries. Brain metastases had lower T-cell infiltration than primary tumors.

Profiled with immunoSEQ multiplex PCR; TCRdb holds only in-frame clones, not every one. The data contain roughly 4,800 clones, over 75% of them singletons. Germline CDR1 reads SGHRS; CDR2 reads YFSETQ. The J segment lost 2 bases and the V segment lost 1 base, leaving 13 bases of the junction unmatched. The CDR3 runs 19 residues. Notes on this clone: Its antigen is as yet unknown.

The TCR originated in a donor at least 40 years old with non-small cell lung cancer. The chain recombines TRBV5-1 with TRBJ2-3, with TRBD2 matching over 10 bases. Sequenced sample: primary lung tumor tissue. The chain's CDR3 is CASSLRLAGAGGHTDTQYF. CDR3 DNA sequence: TGCGCCAGCAGCTTGAGGCTAGCGGGGGCCGGGGGGCACACAGATACGCAGTATTTT.